The 12 T cell receptor beta chains in this list originate from one sample, sequenced in a study of vaccination and CD4 T cells after COVID-19. The Oncomine TCR Beta short-read assay generated sequence data from the DNA of cultured CD4+ T cells. TCRdb passed the PCR reads through MiXCR, listing each CDR3 protein once. Of approximately 21,000 distinct CDR3 sequences in the sample, about 56% were seen once. These receptors have no identified antigens. Noted treatment: roughly ten-day PBMC culture with coronavirus spike peptide pools or control peptides (ViraFEST assay). The sequenced sample was CD4+ T cells from blood, cultured in vitro. These receptors were taken from a human donor who had recovered from COVID-19.

The J gene is TRBJ1-4, the V gene TRBV7-9, with 8 positions matching TRBD1. After removal of 1 base from V and 7 bases from J, the junction contained 8 bases not matched to a gene. The CDR3 runs 16 residues. CDR1 and CDR2 from the germline V gene are SEHNR and FQNEAQ (reference sequence). The CDR3 DNA is TGTGCCAGCAGCTTAGGAGGGACAGGCAGAGGTGAAAAACTGTTTTTT. Amino acid sequence: CASSLGGTGRGEKLFF.

This clonotype was counted a few times. The gene calls are TRBV7-2 and TRBJ2-3, with TRBD2 matching over 10 bases. The CDR3 contains 15 residues. Germline CDR1 SGHTA, CDR2 FQGNSA. The V segment lost 5 bases and the J segment 6 bases; nucleotides outside the gene matches: 8. The chain's CDR3 is CASSLLAGGPDTQYF. As DNA, the CDR3 is TGTGCCAGCAGCCTCTTAGCGGGGGGCCCCGATACGCAGTATTTT.

This chain joins TRBV2 and TRBJ2-1; 11 nucleotides agree with TRBD2. Germline CDR1 and CDR2: SNHLY and FYNNEI. The CDR3 has 11 residues. V lost 6 bases and J lost 13; bases outside the gene matches: 2. The CDR3, as DNA: TGTGCCAGCAGCACTAGCGGGAGACAGTTCTTC. Translating it yields CASSTSGRQFF.

This clonotype was recorded a few times. An end of the junction differs from the germline gene, which may be a read error. This chain connects TRBV29-1 to TRBJ1-1; D is perhaps TRBD1 (5 bases). This CDR3 spans 13 amino acids. Germline V gene lookup returns CDR1 SQVTM and CDR2 ANQGSEA. CDR3 residues: CSFEGMKNTEAFF. In DNA, the CDR3 is TGCAGCTTTGAGGGGATGAAGAACACTGAAGCTTTCTTT.

The chain recombines TRBV6-1 with TRBJ2-1; 9 bases align to TRBD1. V gave up 1 base and J gave up 2 bases; unmatched junction bases: 3. The CDR3 is 16 residues long. Germline CDR1 and CDR2: MNHNS and SASEGT. The CDR3 nucleotides are TGTGCCAGCAGTGAAGACAGGGGGCTTACCTACAATGAGCAGTTCTTC. Amino acids: CASSEDRGLTYNEQFF.

This clonotype was seen a handful of times. This chain links TRBV28 with TRBJ1-5; D ambiguous. This CDR3 has 14 residues. The germline gives CDR1 MDHEN, CDR2 SYDVKM. Trimming pared 3 bases from V and 3 bases from J, leaving 9 bases between. The CDR3 loop is CASSFLAFNQPQHF. The CDR3 nucleotides are TGTGCCAGCAGTTTTTTAGCCTTCAATCAGCCCCAGCATTTT.

The chain carries TRBV2 and TRBJ2-3, with 7 bases matching TRBD1. Germline CDR1 and CDR2: SNHLY and FYNNEI. CDR3 length: 14 residues. Trimming at V came to 5 bases and at J to 2 bases, leaving 4 bases not matched to a gene. The CDR3 region is CASSRDSFTDTQYF. The CDR3, as DNA: TGTGCCAGCAGTCGGGACAGTTTCACAGATACGCAGTATTTT.

The rearrangement links TRBV6-5 to TRBJ2-1; D is tentatively TRBD1 or TRBD2 (8 bases each). The germline V gene encodes CDR1 MNHEY and CDR2 SVGAGI. The ends were cut back, 2 bases at V and 8 bases at J, with 22 bases in the middle. The CDR3 sequence is 17 residues long. CDR3 protein: CASSYLGQGLDSYEQFF. For the CDR3, the DNA is TGTGCCAGCAGTTACCTCGGACAGGGACTAGATTCGTATGAGCAGTTCTTC.

V and J are TRBV6-2 or TRBV6-3 and TRBJ1-5; D is possibly TRBD1 (6 bases). CDR3 length: 14 amino acids. Per germline, CDR1 MNHEY and CDR2 SVGEGT. The V gene lost 2 bases and the J gene lost 6 bases, with 11 bases spanning the gap. As DNA, the CDR3 is TGTGCCAGCAGTTACCAACAGGACAGTCAGCCCCAGCATTTT. Protein sequence: CASSYQQDSQPQHF.

The chain has TRBV20-1 and TRBJ2-1; no clear D gene. CDR3 length equals 14 residues. Trimming took 0 bases from V and 0 from J, leaving 6 bases between them. CDR1 is DFQATT and CDR2 is SNEGSKA in the germline V gene (reference sequence). The CDR3 region is CSARDSSSYNEQFF. Here the CDR3 DNA reads TGCAGTGCTAGAGATTCAAGCTCCTACAATGAGCAGTTCTTC.

The chain has TRBV7-9 and TRBJ2-3; 10 nucleotides line up with TRBD2. The CDR3 covers 16 residues. The J segment lost 1 base and the V segment lost 0 bases, leaving 1 base of the junction unmatched. The V gene's germline CDR1 is SEHNR and CDR2 FQNEAQ (reference sequence). The CDR3 loop is CASSLASGGRTDTQYF. CDR3 nucleotide sequence: TGTGCCAGCAGCTTAGCTAGCGGGGGGCGCACAGATACGCAGTATTTT.

The CDR3 region is CASRLSGRVSYEQYF. The CDR3 DNA reads as TGTGCCAGCAGACTCTCCGGCAGGGTCTCCTACGAGCAGTACTTC. The gene calls are TRBV27 and TRBJ2-7; D may be TRBD1 (5 bases). Germline V gene lookup returns CDR1 MNHEY and CDR2 SMNVEV (reference sequence). CDR3 length equals 15 residues. V lost 6 bases, J lost 0 bases, and 15 bases lay in between.